One sample yielded the 7 T cell receptor beta chains listed below, sequenced in a study of shared clonotypes between healthy human individuals. TCRdb's copy holds only in-frame clones and misses some; the assay was immunoSEQ multiplex PCR. The data contain about 480,000 clones, 60% to 80% of them singletons. The sample consisted of PBMCs. Source of these receptors: a woman between 40 and 50 years old in good health. Some clones in this sample may be carry-over from other donors' samples.

This clone was recorded only once. For the CDR3, the DNA is TGTGCCAGCAGCTTCTGGGGCGGGGAGCTGTTTTTT. This translates into CASSFWGGELFF. The gene calls are TRBV5-5 and TRBJ2-2; D is unresolved. Germline loops: CDR1 SGHKS, CDR2 YYEKEE (reference sequence). The V gene lost 2 bases and the J gene lost 7 bases, with 6 bases spanning the gap. This CDR3 region has 12 residues.

This clone was seen a handful of times. The chain recombines TRBV2 with TRBJ1-2; 7 nucleotides agree with TRBD1. Germline CDR1 reads SNHLY; CDR2 reads FYNNEI. V lost 3 bases to trimming and J lost 6 bases; unmatched junction nucleotides: 10. The length of the CDR3 is 15 residues. CDR3 sequence reads: CASSDPIGTADGYTF. As DNA, the CDR3 is TGTGCCAGCAGTGACCCCATCGGGACAGCCGATGGCTACACCTTC. The whole variable domain, remainder taken from reference TRBV2 and TRBJ1-2, is EPEVTQTPSHQVTQMGQEVILRCVPISNHLYFYWYRQILGQKVEFLVSFYNNEISEKSEIFDDQFSVERPDGSNFTLKIRSTKLEDSAMYFCASSDPIGTADGYTFGSGTRLTVV.

This clone is a singleton in its sample. This chain connects TRBV13 to TRBJ1-2; D is ambiguous. Germline V gives CDR1 PRHDT, CDR2 FYEKMQ (reference sequence). CDR3 size: 15 residues. V lost 5 bases and J 2 bases, leaving 15 bases between the germline ends. The CDR3 DNA is TGTGCCAGCAGCGACTCCCGAGGAGGAAACTATGGCTACACCTTC. Translated, it gives CASSDSRGGNYGYTF. Using reference TRBV13 and TRBJ1-2 for the parts outside the CDR3, the full variable domain is AAGVIQSPRHLIKEKRETATLKCYPIPRHDTVYWYQQGPGQDPQFLISFYEKMQSDKGSIPDRFSAQQFSDYHSELNMSSLELGDSALYFCASSDSRGGNYGYTFGSGTRLTVV.

This chain uses TRBV15 with TRBJ2-7; D gene unclear. Germline V gene data show CDR1 as LNHNV and CDR2 as YYDKDF (reference sequence). The V end was cut by 0 bases, the J end by 5 bases, with 11 bases between. The CDR3 runs to 14 residues. The CDR3 reads CATSRDTRLHEQYF. The CDR3 DNA follows: TGTGCCACCAGCAGAGATACTCGTCTCCACGAGCAGTACTTC.

The rearrangement links TRBV19 to TRBJ2-6; no clear D gene. The CDR3 covers 12 residues. Germline V lookup: CDR1 LNHDA, CDR2 SQIVND (reference sequence). The V and J ends lost 8 bases and 2 bases respectively, with 4 bases between them. Written as DNA, the CDR3 is TGTGCCAGTTCCACTGGGGCCAACGTCCTGACTTTC. It codes for CASSTGANVLTF.

The CDR3 DNA reads TGTGCCAGCAGCTTCACCGGACAGGGGGCAGGGACCCAGTACTTC. As protein: CASSFTGQGAGTQYF. The chain is built from TRBV7-2 and TRBJ2-5; the match to TRBD1 covers 11 bases. V lost 3 bases, J lost 7 bases, and 7 bases stayed unmatched. Germline V gene lookup returns CDR1 SGHTA and CDR2 FQGNSA. This CDR3 contains 15 residues. Drawing the rest from reference TRBV7-2 and TRBJ2-5, the complete variable domain is GAGVSQSPSNKVTEKGKDVELRCDPISGHTALYWYRQSLGQGLEFLIYFQGNSAPDKSGLPSDRFSAERTGGSVSTLTIQRTQQEDSAVYLCASSFTGQGAGTQYFGPGTRLLVL.

With regard to this clone: The sample contains more than one DNA sequence encoding this CDR3. The CDR3 coding sequence is TGTGCCAGCTCTCCGGGGACGGAATATGGCTACACCTTC. It encodes CASSPGTEYGYTF. The V and J genes are TRBV18 and TRBJ1-2; D is perhaps TRBD1 (5 bases). The CDR3 runs 13 residues. V was cut by 6 bases and J by 5 bases, with 13 bases left in between. Germline lookup yields CDR1 KGHSH and CDR2 LQKENI.